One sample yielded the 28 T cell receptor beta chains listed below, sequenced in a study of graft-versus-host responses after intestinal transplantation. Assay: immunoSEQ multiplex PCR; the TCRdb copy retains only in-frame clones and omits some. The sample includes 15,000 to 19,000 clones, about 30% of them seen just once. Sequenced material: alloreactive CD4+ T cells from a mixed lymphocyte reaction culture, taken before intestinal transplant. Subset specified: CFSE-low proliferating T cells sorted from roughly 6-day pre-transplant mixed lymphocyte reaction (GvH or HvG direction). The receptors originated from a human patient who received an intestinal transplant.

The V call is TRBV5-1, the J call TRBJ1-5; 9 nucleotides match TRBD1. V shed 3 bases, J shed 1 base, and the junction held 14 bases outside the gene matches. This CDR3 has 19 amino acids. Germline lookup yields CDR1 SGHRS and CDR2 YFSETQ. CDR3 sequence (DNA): TGCGCCAGCAGCTCGGCCGGGACAGGGTTCGTGGTGAGCAATCAGCCCCAGCATTTT. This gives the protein CASSSAGTGFVVSNQPQHF. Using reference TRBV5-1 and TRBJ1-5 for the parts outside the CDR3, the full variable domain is KAGVTQTPRYLIKTRGQQVTLSCSPISGHRSVSWYQQTPGQGLQFLFEYFSETQRNKGNFPGRFSGRQFSNSRSEMNVSTLELGDSALYLCASSSAGTGFVVSNQPQHFGDGTRLSIL.

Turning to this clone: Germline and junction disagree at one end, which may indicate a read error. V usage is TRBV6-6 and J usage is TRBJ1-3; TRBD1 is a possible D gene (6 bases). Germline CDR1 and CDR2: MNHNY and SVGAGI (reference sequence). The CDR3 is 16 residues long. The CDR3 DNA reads TGTGCCAGCAGAACTAAAACAGGGCCCGTTGGAGACACCATATATTTT. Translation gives CASRTKTGPVGDTIYF.

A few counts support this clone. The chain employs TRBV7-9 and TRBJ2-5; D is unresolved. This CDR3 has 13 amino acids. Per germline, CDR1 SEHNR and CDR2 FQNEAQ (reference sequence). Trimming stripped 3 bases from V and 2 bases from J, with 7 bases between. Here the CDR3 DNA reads TGTGCCAGCAGCTTTAGTGGGCAAGAGACCCAGTACTTC. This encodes CASSFSGQETQYF.

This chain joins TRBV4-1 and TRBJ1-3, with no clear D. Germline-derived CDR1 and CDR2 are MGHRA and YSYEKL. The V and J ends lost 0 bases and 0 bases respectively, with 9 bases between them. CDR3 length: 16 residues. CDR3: CASSQERGSSGNTIYF. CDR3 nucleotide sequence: TGCGCCAGCAGCCAAGAACGTGGGTCCTCTGGAAACACCATATATTTT.

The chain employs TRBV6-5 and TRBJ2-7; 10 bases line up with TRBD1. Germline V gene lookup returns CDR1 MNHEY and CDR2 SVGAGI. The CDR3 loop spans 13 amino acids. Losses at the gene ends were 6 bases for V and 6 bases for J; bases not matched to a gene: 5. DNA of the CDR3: TGTGCCAGCAGGAGACAGGGGGCTCTCGAGCAGTACTTC. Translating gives CASRRQGALEQYF.

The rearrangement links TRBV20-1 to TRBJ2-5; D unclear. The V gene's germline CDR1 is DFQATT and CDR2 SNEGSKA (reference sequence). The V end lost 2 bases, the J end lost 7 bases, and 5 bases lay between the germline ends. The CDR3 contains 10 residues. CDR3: CSARRVTQYF. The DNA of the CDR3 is TGCAGTGCTAGACGGGTGACCCAGTACTTC.

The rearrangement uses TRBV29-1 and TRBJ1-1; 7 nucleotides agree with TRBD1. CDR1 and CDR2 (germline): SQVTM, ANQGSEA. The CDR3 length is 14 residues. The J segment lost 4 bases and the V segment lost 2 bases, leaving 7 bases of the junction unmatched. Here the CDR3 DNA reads TGCAGCGTTGAACGCCAGGGGACAGCCACTGAAGCTTTCTTT. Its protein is CSVERQGTATEAFF.

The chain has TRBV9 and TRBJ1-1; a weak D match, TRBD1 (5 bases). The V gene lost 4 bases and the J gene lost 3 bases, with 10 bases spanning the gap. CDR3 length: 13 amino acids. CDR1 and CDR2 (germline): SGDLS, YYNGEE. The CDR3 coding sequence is TGTGCCAGCAGCAAGGACACTTACACTGAAGCTTTCTTT. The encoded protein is CASSKDTYTEAFF.

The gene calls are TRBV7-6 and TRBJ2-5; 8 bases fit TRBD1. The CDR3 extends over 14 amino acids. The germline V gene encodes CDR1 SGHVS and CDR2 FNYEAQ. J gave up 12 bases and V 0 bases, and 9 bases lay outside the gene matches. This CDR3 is CASSLASLGQAKYF. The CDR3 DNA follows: TGTGCCAGCAGCTTAGCTAGCCTGGGACAGGCAAAGTACTTC.

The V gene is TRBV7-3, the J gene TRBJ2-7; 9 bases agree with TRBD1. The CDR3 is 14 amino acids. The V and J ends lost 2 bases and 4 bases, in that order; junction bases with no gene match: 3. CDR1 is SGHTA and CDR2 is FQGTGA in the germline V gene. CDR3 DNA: TGTGCCAGCAGCTTAGGGACAGGGTCGTACGAGCAGTACTTC. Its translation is CASSLGTGSYEQYF.

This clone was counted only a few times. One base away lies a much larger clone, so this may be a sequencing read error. CDR3: CAWSFSGWKTQYF. The CDR3 nucleotides read TGTGCCTGGAGTTTTAGCGGGTGGAAGACCCAGTACTTC. The V gene is TRBV30, the J gene TRBJ2-5; 7 positions agree with TRBD2. Trimming removed 2 bases from V and 6 bases from J; junction bases left unmatched: 6. The CDR3 consists of 13 residues. Germline CDR1 and CDR2: GTSNPN and SVGIG (reference sequence).

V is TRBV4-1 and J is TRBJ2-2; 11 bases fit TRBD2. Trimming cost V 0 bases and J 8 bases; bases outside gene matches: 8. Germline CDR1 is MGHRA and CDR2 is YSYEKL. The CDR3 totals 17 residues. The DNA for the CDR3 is TGCGCCAGCAGCCAAGATTTAGCGGGAGGGCCGGTGGGGGAGCTGTTTTTT. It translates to CASSQDLAGGPVGELFF.

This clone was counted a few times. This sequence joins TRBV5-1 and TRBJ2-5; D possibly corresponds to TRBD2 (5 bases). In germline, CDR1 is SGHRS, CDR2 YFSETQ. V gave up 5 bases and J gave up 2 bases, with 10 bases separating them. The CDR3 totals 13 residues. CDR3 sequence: CASSIREQETQYF. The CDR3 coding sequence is TGCGCCAGCAGTATCCGGGAACAAGAGACCCAGTACTTC.

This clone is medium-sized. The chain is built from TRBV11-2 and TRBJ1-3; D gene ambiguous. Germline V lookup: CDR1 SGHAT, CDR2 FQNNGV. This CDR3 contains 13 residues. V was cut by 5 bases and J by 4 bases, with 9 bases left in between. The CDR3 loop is CASSLAGGNTIYF. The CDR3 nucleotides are TGTGCCAGCAGCCTAGCTGGGGGAAACACCATATATTTT.

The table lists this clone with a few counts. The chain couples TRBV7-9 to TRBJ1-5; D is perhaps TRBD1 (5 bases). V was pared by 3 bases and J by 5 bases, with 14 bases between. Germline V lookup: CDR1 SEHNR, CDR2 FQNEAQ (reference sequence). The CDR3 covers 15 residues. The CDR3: CASSLGPARDQPQHF. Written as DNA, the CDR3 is TGTGCCAGCAGCTTGGGGCCCGCGAGGGATCAGCCCCAGCATTTT.

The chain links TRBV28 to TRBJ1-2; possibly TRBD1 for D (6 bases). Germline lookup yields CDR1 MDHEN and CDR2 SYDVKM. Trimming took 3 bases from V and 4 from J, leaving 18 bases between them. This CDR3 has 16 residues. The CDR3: CASSFSGTGLVYGYTF. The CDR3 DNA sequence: TGTGCCAGCAGTTTCTCAGGAACAGGGCTGGTCTATGGCTACACCTTC.

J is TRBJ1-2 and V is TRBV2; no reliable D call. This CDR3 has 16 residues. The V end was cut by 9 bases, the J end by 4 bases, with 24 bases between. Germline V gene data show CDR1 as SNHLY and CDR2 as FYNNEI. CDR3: CARIKKKDSQIYGYTF. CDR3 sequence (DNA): TGTGCCAGAATAAAAAAAAAGGACTCCCAAATCTATGGCTACACCTTC. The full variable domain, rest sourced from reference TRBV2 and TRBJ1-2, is EPEVTQTPSHQVTQMGQEVILRCVPISNHLYFYWYRQILGQKVEFLVSFYNNEISEKSEIFDDQFSVERPDGSNFTLKIRSTKLEDSAMYFCARIKKKDSQIYGYTFGSGTRLTVV.

DNA for the CDR3: TGTGCCAGCAGCCAAGGGACAGTGGCCGCCTACGAGCAGTACTTC. This codes for CASSQGTVAAYEQYF. The rearrangement links TRBV4-2 to TRBJ2-7; a weak D match, TRBD1 (6 bases). Per the germline V gene, CDR1 is LGHNA and CDR2 is YNFKEQ. The ends were cut back, 1 base at V and 2 bases at J, with 12 bases in the middle. The CDR3 totals 15 residues.

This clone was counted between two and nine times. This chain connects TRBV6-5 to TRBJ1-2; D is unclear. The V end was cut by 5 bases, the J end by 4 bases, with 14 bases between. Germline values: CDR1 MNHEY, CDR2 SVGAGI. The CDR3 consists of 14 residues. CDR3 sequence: CASSPTWVGYGYTF. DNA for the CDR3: TGTGCCAGCAGTCCCACATGGGTTGGCTATGGCTACACCTTC.

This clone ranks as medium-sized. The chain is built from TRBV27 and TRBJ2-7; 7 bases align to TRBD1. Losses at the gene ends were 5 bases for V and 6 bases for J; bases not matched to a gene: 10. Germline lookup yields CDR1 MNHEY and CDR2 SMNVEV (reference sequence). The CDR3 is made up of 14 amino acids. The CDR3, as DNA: TGTGCCAGCAGTCCAGACAGGGTTAGAGGCGAGCAGTACTTC. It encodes CASSPDRVRGEQYF.

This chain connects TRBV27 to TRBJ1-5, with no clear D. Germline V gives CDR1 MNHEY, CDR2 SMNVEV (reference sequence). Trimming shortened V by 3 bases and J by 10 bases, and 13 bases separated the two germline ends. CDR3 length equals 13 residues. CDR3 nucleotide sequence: TGTGCCAGCAGTTTTGGCCGTGACCAACCCCAGCATTTT. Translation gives CASSFGRDQPQHF.

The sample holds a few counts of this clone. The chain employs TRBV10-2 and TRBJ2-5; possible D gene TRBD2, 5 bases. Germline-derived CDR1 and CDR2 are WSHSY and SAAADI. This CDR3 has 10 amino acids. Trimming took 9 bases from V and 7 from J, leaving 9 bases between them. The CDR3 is CASGEGTQYF. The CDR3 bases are TGCGCCAGTGGAGAGGGGACCCAGTACTTC.

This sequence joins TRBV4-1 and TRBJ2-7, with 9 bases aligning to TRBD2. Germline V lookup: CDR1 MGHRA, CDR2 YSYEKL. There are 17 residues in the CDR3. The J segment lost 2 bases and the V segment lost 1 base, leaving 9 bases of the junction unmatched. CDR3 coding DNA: TGCGCCAGCAGCCAAGTCCCCTCCGCGGGAGGGCCCTACGAGCAGTACTTC. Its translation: CASSQVPSAGGPYEQYF.

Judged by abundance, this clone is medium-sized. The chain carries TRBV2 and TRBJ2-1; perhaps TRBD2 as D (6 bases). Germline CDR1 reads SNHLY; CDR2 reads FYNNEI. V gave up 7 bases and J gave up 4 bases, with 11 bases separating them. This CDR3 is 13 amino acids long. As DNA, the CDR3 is TGTGCCAGCATCTGGGGGGAATACAATGAGCAGTTCTTC. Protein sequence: CASIWGEYNEQFF.

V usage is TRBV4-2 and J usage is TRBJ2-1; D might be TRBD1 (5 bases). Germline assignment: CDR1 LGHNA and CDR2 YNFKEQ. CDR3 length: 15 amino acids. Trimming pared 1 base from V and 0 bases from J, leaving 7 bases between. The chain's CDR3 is CASSQGQISYNEQFF. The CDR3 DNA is TGTGCCAGCAGCCAAGGACAGATCTCCTACAATGAGCAGTTCTTC.

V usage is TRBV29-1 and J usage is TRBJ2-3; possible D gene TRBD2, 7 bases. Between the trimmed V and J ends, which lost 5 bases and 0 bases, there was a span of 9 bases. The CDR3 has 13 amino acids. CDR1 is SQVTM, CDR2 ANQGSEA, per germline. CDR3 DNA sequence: TGCAGCGTTCGGGGGGCCAGCACAGATACGCAGTATTTT. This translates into CSVRGASTDTQYF.

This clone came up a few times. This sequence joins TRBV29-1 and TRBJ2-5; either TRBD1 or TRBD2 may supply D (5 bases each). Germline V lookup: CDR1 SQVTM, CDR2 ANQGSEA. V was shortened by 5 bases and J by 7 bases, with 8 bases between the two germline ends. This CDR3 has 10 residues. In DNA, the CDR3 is TGCAGCGTTAACGGGACGACCCAGTACTTC. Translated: CSVNGTTQYF.

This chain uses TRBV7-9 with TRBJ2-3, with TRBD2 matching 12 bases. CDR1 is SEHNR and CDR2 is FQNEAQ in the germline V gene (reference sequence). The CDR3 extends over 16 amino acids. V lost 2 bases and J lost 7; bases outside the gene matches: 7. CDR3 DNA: TGTGCCAGCAGCTTATACCTAGCGGGAGGGCCAAATACGCAGTATTTT. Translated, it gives CASSLYLAGGPNTQYF.